This section outlines one T cell receptor beta chain sequence together with its context. The sample originates from a study of blood T cell repertoires in COVID-19. Germline trimming cut 5 bases from V and 8 bases from J; bases unmatched to any gene: 8. Looked up from germline, CDR1 is SGHVS and CDR2 is FQNEAQ. CDR3 length equals 14 residues. Generated by immunoSEQ multiplex PCR, the TCRdb table keeps only in-frame clones and is missing some. The sample contains 100,000 to 150,000 clones, around four fifths of which appear only once. The genes are TRBV7-8 and TRBJ1-2; 10 bases are a match to TRBD1. Sequenced input: peripheral blood. The source of this sequence is a man in his fifties or sixties with acute or convalescent COVID-19. CDR3 sequence: CASSHRDRGFGYTF. CDR3 bases: TGTGCCAGCAGCCACCGGGACAGGGGATTCGGCTACACCTTC.